This T cell receptor beta chain was recorded in a study of blood T cell repertoires in COVID-19. The germline gives CDR1 SGHRS, CDR2 YFSETQ. V trimming: 0 bases; J trimming: 8 bases; junction bases outside the gene matches: 7. The CDR3 covers 16 residues. Authors' data handling: Estimation of nucleated cell counts relied on the amplification of reference gene primers. Data came from immunoSEQ multiplex PCR; TCRdb stores just in-frame clones and leaves some out. Clone size and the V and J calls come from that table; the DNA yielded D and trimming. This table holds approximately 44,000 clones, around 90% found once.

The material sequenced was peripheral blood. This receptor was taken from a man in his fifties or sixties with acute or convalescent COVID-19. The chain employs TRBV5-1 and TRBJ1-4, with 10 positions matching TRBD1. CDR3 protein: CASSLEGGQGSEKLFF. CDR3 DNA: TGCGCCAGCAGCTTGGAGGGGGGACAGGGGAGCGAAAAACTGTTTTTT.